These T cell receptor beta chains were read from a single sample in a study of PD-1 blockade in classical Hodgkin lymphoma. Assay used: immunoSEQ multiplex PCR; TCRdb lists only in-frame clones, some missing. This sample has about 28,000 clones; about 82% occur once, and the top ten carry about a sixth. The sequencing used peripheral blood mononuclear cells (PBMCs), collected before the fourth cycle of nivolumab. Receptors originate from a human donor with classical Hodgkin lymphoma. The CDR3 runs from the conserved cysteine through the conserved F or W. The order of the fields is J gene, V gene, CDR3 protein.

J: TRBJ2-1
V: TRBV19
CDR3: CASSIVSGSSYNEQFF

J: TRBJ2-1
V: TRBV7-9
CDR3: CASSVTGAAGDEQFF

J: TRBJ2-1
V: TRBV10-3
CDR3: CAISEAGNKEQFF

J: TRBJ2-7
V: TRBV19
CDR3: CASSIRGSSYEQYF

J: TRBJ2-6
V: TRBV6-8
CDR3: CASGFSGVGANVLTF

J: TRBJ2-1
V: TRBV11-2
CDR3: CASSLGRNNEQFF

J: TRBJ2-5
V: TRBV5-1
CDR3: CASSLSEETQYF

J: TRBJ2-1
V: TRBV30
CDR3: CAWNRGRYNEQFF

J: TRBJ2-2
V: TRBV5-1
CDR3: CASSLVGTGNSRELFF

J: TRBJ1-5
V: TRBV15
CDR3: CAQPGEGGFNQPQHF